The next 32 T cell receptor beta chains were all read from a single sample in a study of blood T cell repertoires in COVID-19. Clones were sequenced by immunoSEQ multiplex PCR, and TCRdb holds only the in-frame ones, with some missing. The sample holds roughly 68,000 clones, about 87% seen once. Specimen: peripheral blood. All receptors derive from a woman older than 75 with active COVID-19.

The gene calls are TRBV5-1 and TRBJ1-1; D is undetermined. The CDR3 consists of 15 residues. The V gene's germline CDR1 is SGHRS and CDR2 YFSETQ. V was trimmed by 2 bases and J by 3 bases, leaving 14 bases between them. In DNA form, the CDR3 reads TGCGCCAGCAGCTTTCTCCGGGGAGCCGACACTGAAGCTTTCTTT. Its translation: CASSFLRGADTEAFF.

CDR3 sequence (DNA): TGTGCCATCAGGGGGGACAGGGGGGAATCCTACGAGCAGTACTTC. This gives the protein CAIRGDRGESYEQYF. The chain employs TRBV10-3 and TRBJ2-7; TRBD1 matches 11 bases. J lost 1 base, V lost 6 bases, and 5 bases had no gene match. The CDR3 is made up of 15 amino acids. In germline, CDR1 is ENHRY, CDR2 SYGVKD.

The V call is TRBV20-1, the J call TRBJ1-6, with a possible D match to TRBD1 (6 bases). CDR1 and CDR2 from the germline V gene are DFQATT and SNEGSKA (reference sequence). V lost 6 bases and J 5 bases, leaving 17 bases between the germline ends. This CDR3 region has 15 residues. The DNA for the CDR3 is TGCAGTGCGAGTCTAGGACAGCTCAATAATTCACCCCTCCACTTT. Protein: CSASLGQLNNSPLHF.

The CDR3 DNA reads as TGTGCCAGCAGCGGGACTAGCGGTTACGAGCAGTACTTC. Its protein is CASSGTSGYEQYF. The chain has TRBV12-3 or TRBV12-4 and TRBJ2-7; 11 bases are a match to TRBD2. The CDR3 contains 13 residues. V trimming: 6 bases; J trimming: 4 bases; junction bases outside the gene matches: 2.

The chain employs TRBV3-1 (or the pseudogene TRBV3-2) and TRBJ2-2; 10 nucleotides align to TRBD2. CDR1 is LGHDT, CDR2 YNNKEL, per germline (reference sequence). The V gene end was trimmed by 4 bases and the J gene end by 1 base; junction bases not matched to a gene: 3. There are 16 residues in the CDR3. The CDR3 DNA sequence: TGTGCCAGCAGCCCTAGACTAGCGGGGAACACCGGGGAGCTGTTTTTT. This encodes CASSPRLAGNTGELFF.

The J gene is TRBJ2-4, the V gene TRBV19; perhaps TRBD1 as D (5 bases). Deletions cut 4 bases from V and 7 bases from J, with 11 bases between. Germline-derived CDR1 and CDR2 are LNHDA and SQIVND (reference sequence). This CDR3 is built from 13 residues. The CDR3 DNA reads as TGTGCCAGTAGTACAGGGCCAAGGAACATTCAGTACTTC. Its translation: CASSTGPRNIQYF.

The chain combines TRBV18 with TRBJ1-1, with D unresolved. Trimming removed 2 bases from V and 0 bases from J, with 13 bases in between. Germline V gives CDR1 KGHSH, CDR2 LQKENI. The CDR3 is 16 amino acids. The CDR3 protein is CASSPEVLQMNTEAFF. The CDR3 DNA is TGTGCCAGCTCACCAGAGGTCCTTCAAATGAACACTGAAGCTTTCTTT.

This chain joins TRBV6-5 and TRBJ2-7; D call uncertain. The CDR3 consists of 13 residues. The germline V and J ends were trimmed by 6 bases and 3 bases, with 12 bases remaining between them. In germline, CDR1 is MNHEY, CDR2 SVGAGI. CDR3 sequence reads: CASSSGVDYEQYF. The CDR3, as DNA: TGTGCCAGCAGCTCCGGAGTTGACTACGAGCAGTACTTC.

The rearrangement uses TRBV3-1 (or the pseudogene TRBV3-2) and TRBJ2-7; tentatively, D is TRBD2 (5 bases). Trimming cost V 5 bases and J 5 bases, with 10 bases left between them. This CDR3 spans 12 amino acids. Germline V gene data show CDR1 as LGHDT and CDR2 as YNNKEL (reference sequence). The CDR3 sequence is CASSSNGDEQYF. The DNA for the CDR3 is TGTGCCAGCAGCTCGAACGGGGACGAGCAGTACTTC.

The genes are TRBV6-6 and TRBJ2-2; 9 bases are a match to TRBD1. The junction had 6 bases not matched to a gene; V was cut back by 6 bases and J by 7 bases. This CDR3 contains 14 residues. Per germline, CDR1 MNHNY and CDR2 SVGAGI (reference sequence). The CDR3 DNA reads TGTGCCAGCAGACCCGACAGGGGGAGCGGGGAGCTGTTTTTT. Amino acid sequence: CASRPDRGSGELFF.

This rearrangement joins TRBV6-2 or TRBV6-3 to TRBJ1-2; D unclear. V was trimmed by 3 bases and J by 4 bases, leaving 9 bases between them. Germline V CDR1 and CDR2: MNHEY, SVGEGT. The CDR3 sequence is 13 residues long. CDR3 nucleotides: TGTGCCAGCAGTTATTCTGACTCCTATGGCTACACCTTC. The encoded protein is CASSYSDSYGYTF.

The genes are TRBV11-3 and TRBJ2-7; 7 nucleotides align to TRBD2. Trimming took 9 bases from V and 0 from J; bases not matched to a gene: 2. The CDR3 has 12 residues. Germline V CDR1 and CDR2: SGHNT, YENEEA. The CDR3 here is CARRLASYEQYF. CDR3 bases: TGTGCCAGACGACTAGCCTCCTACGAGCAGTACTTC.

The rearrangement uses TRBV5-1 and TRBJ2-5; 12 nucleotides align to TRBD2. This CDR3 is 19 amino acids long. After removal of 2 bases from V and 0 bases from J, the junction contained 11 bases not matched to a gene. Germline assignment: CDR1 SGHRS and CDR2 YFSETQ. The CDR3, as DNA: TGCGCCAGCAGCTTTTATCCTAGCGGGAGGGCCGGGTACCAAGAGACCCAGTACTTC. As protein: CASSFYPSGRAGYQETQYF.

A word on this clone: Other nucleotide sequences from this sample produce the same CDR3. The chain is built from TRBV19 and TRBJ2-3; TRBD1 agrees at 7 bases. The J segment lost 3 bases and the V segment lost 6 bases, leaving 0 bases of the junction unmatched. The CDR3 runs to 12 residues. The germline V gene has CDR1 LNHDA and CDR2 SQIVND (reference sequence). CDR3 in DNA: TGTGCCAGTAGACAGGGGACAGATACGCAGTATTTT. It translates to CASRQGTDTQYF.

The chain links TRBV28 to TRBJ2-6; D is undetermined. Trimming removed 5 bases from V and 1 base from J, with 12 bases in between. The CDR3 runs 16 residues. CDR1 and CDR2 (germline): MDHEN, SYDVKM. CDR3 nucleotides: TGTGCCAGCAGTCCACCCCTTCAGTCTGGGGCCAACGTCCTGACTTTC. Translated: CASSPPLQSGANVLTF.

This chain joins TRBV27 and TRBJ1-6; D ambiguous. Trimming removed 5 bases at V and 7 bases at J, with 15 bases between. This CDR3 spans 15 amino acids. CDR1 MNHEY and CDR2 SMNVEV come from the germline V gene (reference sequence). CDR3 DNA: TGTGCCAGCAGTAGCACCGGGATTGGAAATTCACCCCTCCACTTT. Its protein product is CASSSTGIGNSPLHF.

The chain is built from TRBV19 and TRBJ2-7; the D gene is possibly TRBD1 (6 bases). Germline CDR1 and CDR2: LNHDA and SQIVND (reference sequence). V lost 2 bases and J lost 3, with 17 bases in between. The CDR3 length is 16 residues. CDR3 sequence reads: CASSIFHTYRVYEQYF. CDR3 DNA: TGTGCCAGTAGTATATTCCATACTTACAGGGTCTACGAGCAGTACTTC. The variable domain in full, completed from reference TRBV19 and TRBJ2-7, reads DGGITQSPKYLFRKEGQNVTLSCEQNLNHDAMYWYRQDPGQGLRLIYYSQIVNDFQKGDIAEGYSVSREKKESFPLTVTSAQKNPTAFYLCASSIFHTYRVYEQYFGPGTRLTVT.

J is TRBJ2-6 and V is TRBV5-1; no clear D gene. Germline loops: CDR1 SGHRS, CDR2 YFSETQ. Trimming left V 3 bases short and J 8 bases short, with 3 bases between. The CDR3 consists of 11 residues. CDR3 DNA sequence: TGCGCCAGCAGCTCAACCAACGTCCTGACTTTC. Protein: CASSSTNVLTF.

The gene calls are TRBV10-3 and TRBJ1-2; the match to TRBD1 covers 9 bases. Germline-derived CDR1 and CDR2 are ENHRY and SYGVKD. After removal of 5 bases from V and 3 bases from J, the junction contained 1 base not matched to a gene. CDR3 length: 13 residues. The chain's CDR3 is CAISRQGDYGYTF. CDR3 nucleotides: TGTGCCATCAGTCGACAGGGGGACTATGGCTACACCTTC.

The V gene is TRBV7-3, the J gene TRBJ2-2, with D perhaps matching TRBD1 (5 bases). Trimming stripped 5 bases from V and 8 bases from J, with 12 bases between. This CDR3 comprises 13 residues. The germline V gene encodes CDR1 SGHTA and CDR2 FQGTGA. CDR3 loop: CASSPGRTGELFF. CDR3 DNA sequence: TGTGCCAGCAGCCCAGGGCGTACGGGGGAGCTGTTTTTT. The full variable domain, its missing parts supplied by reference TRBV7-3 and TRBJ2-2, is GAGVSQTPSNKVTEKGKYVELRCDPISGHTALYWYRQSLGQGPEFLIYFQGTGAADDSGLPNDRFFAVRPEGSVSTLKIQRTERGDSAVYLCASSPGRTGELFFGEGSRLTVL.

Here the CDR3 reads CASSEEGQGFGYTF. CDR3 nucleotide sequence: TGTGCCAGCAGTGAAGAGGGACAGGGTTTTGGCTACACCTTC. This sequence joins TRBV2 and TRBJ1-2; 9 nucleotides align to TRBD1. In germline, CDR1 is SNHLY, CDR2 FYNNEI. V was clipped by 1 base and J by 7 bases; unmatched bases: 4. The CDR3 sequence is 14 residues long. Together with reference TRBV2 and TRBJ1-2, the CDR3 gives the full variable domain: EPEVTQTPSHQVTQMGQEVILRCVPISNHLYFYWYRQILGQKVEFLVSFYNNEISEKSEIFDDQFSVERPDGSNFTLKIRSTKLEDSAMYFCASSEEGQGFGYTFGSGTRLTVV.

The gene calls are TRBV14 and TRBJ2-7; 8 bases agree with TRBD2. The CDR3 runs 16 residues. The germline V gene encodes CDR1 SGHDN and CDR2 FVKESK. J lost 0 bases, V lost 0 bases, and 4 bases had no gene match. This CDR3 is CASSQEVAGLSYEQYF. Written as DNA, the CDR3 is TGTGCCAGCAGCCAAGAAGTAGCGGGGCTCTCCTACGAGCAGTACTTC.

The chain is built from TRBV5-4 and TRBJ2-7; 7 bases match TRBD2. The germline V gene encodes CDR1 SGHNT and CDR2 YYREEE (reference sequence). V trimming: 0 bases; J trimming: 3 bases; junction bases outside the gene matches: 6. The CDR3 has 15 amino acids. The CDR3 region is CASSLASSGFYEQYF. In DNA form, the CDR3 reads TGTGCCAGCAGCTTGGCTTCTAGCGGTTTCTACGAGCAGTACTTC. The full variable domain, its missing parts supplied by reference TRBV5-4 and TRBJ2-7, is ETGVTQSPTHLIKTRGQQVTLRCSSQSGHNTVSWYQQALGQGPQFIFQYYREEENGRGNFPPRFSGLQFPNYSSELNVNALELDDSALYLCASSLASSGFYEQYFGPGTRLTVT.

The chain links TRBV11-2 to TRBJ1-4, with a weak D call TRBD1 (6 bases). V lost 2 bases to trimming and J lost 7 bases, with 14 bases between them. CDR1 and CDR2 (germline): SGHAT, FQNNGV. The CDR3 covers 15 residues. CDR3 sequence reads: CASSLNGQGIEKLFF. CDR3 DNA sequence: TGTGCCAGCAGCTTAAATGGTCAGGGGATTGAAAAACTGTTTTTT.

The rearrangement joins TRBV5-1 to TRBJ2-3; TRBD2 agrees at 12 bases. With V trimmed by 9 bases and J by 0 bases, 8 bases remained unmatched. This CDR3 is built from 16 residues. Germline V gene data show CDR1 as SGHRS and CDR2 as YFSETQ. The CDR3 is CATKRGTSGSTDTQYF. The DNA of the CDR3 is TGCGCCACCAAGCGGGGGACTAGCGGGAGCACAGATACGCAGTATTTT.

This chain joins TRBV27 and TRBJ1-4; D uncertain. Trimming cost V 5 bases and J 0 bases, with 10 bases left between them. The CDR3 covers 15 residues. The germline gives CDR1 MNHEY, CDR2 SMNVEV (reference sequence). The CDR3 region is CASSPSVTTNEKLFF. The CDR3 coding sequence is TGTGCCAGCAGTCCTTCTGTAACAACTAATGAAAAACTGTTTTTT.

V and J are TRBV7-6 and TRBJ2-1; 9 bases are a match to TRBD1. J lost 3 bases, V lost 5 bases, and 5 bases had no gene match. Germline loops: CDR1 SGHVS, CDR2 FNYEAQ. This CDR3 comprises 15 residues. CDR3 DNA sequence: TGTGCCAGCAGCAAAGGGACAGGGAACTACAATGAGCAGTTCTTC. Its translation: CASSKGTGNYNEQFF. The full variable domain, rest sourced from reference TRBV7-6 and TRBJ2-1, is GAGVSQSPRYKVTKRGQDVALRCDPISGHVSLYWYRQALGQGPEFLTYFNYEAQQDKSGLPNDRFSAERPEGSISTLTIQRTEQRDSAMYRCASSKGTGNYNEQFFGPGTRLTVL.

The rearrangement joins TRBV3-1 (or the pseudogene TRBV3-2) to TRBJ2-7; 7 positions match TRBD1. After removal of 3 bases from V and 7 bases from J, the junction contained 6 bases not matched to a gene. The CDR3 runs to 13 residues. Per germline, CDR1 LGHDT and CDR2 YNNKEL (reference sequence). CDR3: CASSHEGGREQYF. CDR3 nucleotide sequence: TGTGCCAGCAGCCATGAAGGGGGCCGGGAGCAGTACTTC.

The chain links TRBV29-1 to TRBJ2-1; the D gene is possibly TRBD2 (5 bases). Germline loops: CDR1 SQVTM, CDR2 ANQGSEA. With 7 bases removed from V and 8 bases from J, the gap between germline ends came to 15 bases. The length of the CDR3 is 12 residues. The CDR3 loop is CSASPLADEQFF. CDR3 nucleotides: TGCAGCGCATCCCCGCTAGCTGATGAGCAGTTCTTC.

This clone was observed once. V is TRBV15 and J is TRBJ2-5; TRBD1 matches at 10 bases. Germline V gives CDR1 LNHNV, CDR2 YYDKDF (reference sequence). CDR3 length: 15 residues. V lost 4 bases to trimming and J lost 4 bases; unmatched junction nucleotides: 6. CDR3 coding DNA: TGTGCCACCAGCATCCGGACAGGGGGTCGAGAGACCCAGTACTTC. Translating gives CATSIRTGGRETQYF.

V and J are TRBV5-3 and TRBJ2-7; 10 nucleotides agree with TRBD1. TRBV5-3 is assigned to the ORF class and has an uncertain function. V lost 4 bases to trimming and J lost 1 base; unmatched junction nucleotides: 2. CDR3 length: 14 residues. The CDR3 loop is CARSTDRGSYEQYF. CDR3 DNA sequence: TGTGCCAGAAGCACGGACAGGGGGTCCTACGAGCAGTACTTC.

This chain uses TRBV7-2 with TRBJ2-1; perhaps TRBD2 as D (7 bases). The ends were cut back, 4 bases at V and 7 bases at J, with 14 bases in the middle. The CDR3 contains 14 residues. The germline gives CDR1 SGHTA, CDR2 FQGNSA. The CDR3 is CASSWGGAGNEQFF. DNA for the CDR3: TGTGCCAGCAGCTGGGGGGGGGCAGGTAATGAGCAGTTCTTC.